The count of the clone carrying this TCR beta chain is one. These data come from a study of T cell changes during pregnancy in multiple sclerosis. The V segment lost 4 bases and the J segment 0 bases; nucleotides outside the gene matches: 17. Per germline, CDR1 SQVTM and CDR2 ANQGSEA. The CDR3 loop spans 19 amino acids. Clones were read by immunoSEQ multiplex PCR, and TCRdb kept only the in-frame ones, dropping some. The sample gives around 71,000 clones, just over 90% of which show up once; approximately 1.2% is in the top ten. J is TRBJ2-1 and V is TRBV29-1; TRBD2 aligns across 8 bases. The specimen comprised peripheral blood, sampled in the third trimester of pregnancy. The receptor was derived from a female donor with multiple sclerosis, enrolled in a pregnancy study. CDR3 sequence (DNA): TGCAGCGTTGGACGACTACTAGCGGAAAGGGTGGGCTCCTACAATGAGCAGTTCTTC. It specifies CSVGRLLAERVGSYNEQFF.